This T cell receptor beta chain was identified in a study of blood T cell repertoires in COVID-19. Study-level background: COVID-19 samples collected from the United States, Italy and Spain covered acute and convalescent phases.

The CDR3 totals 14 residues. Germline CDR1 reads ENHRY; CDR2 reads SYGVKD. With V trimmed by 6 bases and J by 3 bases, 5 bases remained unmatched. Profiling relied on immunoSEQ multiplex PCR, and the TCRdb table lists in-frame clones only, not all of them. This table holds more than 95,000 clones, more than 60% found once. This sequence originates from a man aged 50 or older with acute or convalescent COVID-19. The chain has TRBV10-3 and TRBJ2-3; 8 bases agree with TRBD2. Material for sequencing was peripheral blood. The CDR3 spells CAIRQREKTDTQYF. The CDR3, as DNA: TGTGCCATCAGGCAGCGGGAGAAGACAGATACGCAGTATTTT.